Listed below are T cell receptor beta chains from one sample, sequenced in a study of blood T cell repertoires in COVID-19. Profiled with immunoSEQ multiplex PCR; TCRdb holds only in-frame clones, not every one. This table holds approximately 180,000 clones, over 75% found once. Sequencing input: peripheral blood. The receptor set was obtained from a human donor with active or convalescent COVID-19. The donor label of this sample is uncertain. CDR3s include the opening cysteine and the closing phenylalanine or tryptophan. D genes are given only for firm matches. Clone sizes are given selectively: once, few, many, or a class where the clone is expanded.

V gene	D gene	J gene	clone size	CDR3 protein	CDR3 DNA
TRBV20-1	TRBD2	TRBJ2-3	few	CSASFQNVLAGPVDTQYF	TGCAGTGCTAGTTTTCAGAACGTACTAGCGGGTCCCGTAGATACGCAGTATTTT
TRBV6-2/TRBV6-3	.	TRBJ1-5	few	CASSYRGVQQPQHF	TGTGCCAGCAGTTACCGGGGGGTGCAGCAGCCCCAGCATTTT
TRBV7-2	.	TRBJ2-7	.	CASSFWPISYEQYF	TGTGCCAGCAGCTTCTGGCCGATCTCCTACGAGCAGTACTTC
TRBV27	.	TRBJ2-7	.	CASSINAGQLYEQYF	TGTGCCAGCAGTATCAACGCGGGACAGCTCTACGAGCAGTACTTC
TRBV19	.	TRBJ1-1	.	CASSIDPQDRKAFF	TGTGCCAGTAGTATAGATCCACAGGACCGTAAAGCTTTCTTT
TRBV11-2	.	TRBJ2-2	.	CASSPFAGSAGTGELFF	TGTGCCAGCAGCCCTTTTGCGGGCAGCGCGGGCACCGGGGAGCTGTTTTTT
TRBV7-8	.	TRBJ1-1	.	CASSLAQGSGEAFF	TGTGCCAGCAGCTTAGCGCAGGGCTCCGGTGAAGCTTTCTTT
TRBV12-3/TRBV12-4	.	TRBJ2-7	.	CASSSDSYEQYF	TGTGCCAGCAGTTCGGACAGCTACGAGCAGTACTTC
TRBV5-1	TRBD1	TRBJ2-3	.	CASSQLQGAGTDTQYF	TGCGCCAGCAGCCAACTACAGGGGGCTGGCACAGATACGCAGTATTTT
TRBV18	.	TRBJ2-3	.	CASSPLAASTDTQYF	TGTGCCAGCTCACCGCTAGCTGCTAGCACAGATACGCAGTATTTT
TRBV18	TRBD2	TRBJ2-1	.	CASSLTSGTNEQFF	TGTGCCAGCTCACTGACTAGCGGTACAAATGAGCAGTTCTTC
TRBV14	TRBD2	TRBJ2-1	.	CASSQEGRGAYNEQFF	TGTGCCAGCAGCCAAGAAGGGCGGGGGGCCTACAATGAGCAGTTCTTC
TRBV12-5	TRBD1	TRBJ2-2	.	CASGLFGQGAGAGELFF	TGTGCTAGTGGTTTGTTTGGACAGGGGGCCGGGGCCGGGGAGCTGTTTTTT
TRBV29-1	.	TRBJ2-4	.	CSVTPRENIQYF	TGCAGCGTCACCCCTAGAGAAAACATTCAGTACTTC
TRBV30	.	TRBJ1-2	.	CAWSLRDWSGYTF	TGTGCCTGGAGCCTCCGGGACTGGTCTGGCTACACCTTC
TRBV23-1	.	TRBJ1-3	.	CASSQSEVFSGNTIYF	TGCGCCAGCAGTCAATCGGAGGTCTTCTCTGGAAACACCATATATTTT
TRBV6-2/TRBV6-3	.	TRBJ2-5	.	CASSAMAAGRETQYF	TGTGCCAGCAGTGCCATGGCTGCGGGAAGGGAGACCCAGTACTTC
TRBV6-6	.	TRBJ1-1	.	CASSPTGLNTEAFF	TGTGCCAGCAGTCCCACAGGGCTGAACACTGAAGCTTTCTTT
TRBV7-2	TRBD1	TRBJ1-2	.	CASSLERDRAYGYTF	TGTGCCAGCAGCTTAGAAAGGGACAGGGCTTATGGCTACACCTTC
TRBV7-2	.	TRBJ1-2	.	CASSLIEGDGYTF	TGTGCCAGCAGCTTAATAGAGGGCGATGGCTACACCTTC
TRBV9	.	TRBJ2-3	.	CASSLRGTDTQYF	TGTGCCAGCAGCCTCAGAGGGACAGATACGCAGTATTTT
TRBV7-2	TRBD2	TRBJ2-4	.	CASSFGGEGPIQYF	TGTGCCAGCAGCTTCGGCGGGGAGGGGCCCATTCAGTACTTC
TRBV29-1	TRBD1	TRBJ1-4	.	CSIKSGGQGNEKLFF	TGCAGCATTAAGAGCGGGGGACAGGGGAATGAAAAACTGTTTTTT
TRBV12-3/TRBV12-4	TRBD1	TRBJ1-2	once	CASSWDSYGYTF	TGTGCCAGCAGCTGGGACAGCTATGGCTACACCTTC
TRBV7-2	.	TRBJ1-1	.	CASSLKAGRGAAEAFF	TGTGCCAGCAGCTTAAAGGCGGGGAGAGGGGCGGCTGAAGCTTTCTTT
TRBV3-1/TRBV3-2	TRBD2	TRBJ2-1	few	CASSQRLAGAYNEQFF	TGTGCCAGCAGCCAGAGACTAGCGGGGGCGTACAATGAGCAGTTCTTC
TRBV29-1	TRBD1	TRBJ2-3	.	CSLRGQGIDTQYF	TGCAGCCTCCGGGGACAGGGGATAGATACGCAGTATTTT
TRBV9	.	TRBJ2-7	.	CASSVGGRVVYEQYF	TGTGCCAGCAGCGTAGGGGGGCGGGTTGTCTACGAGCAGTACTTC
TRBV5-1	TRBD1	TRBJ1-2	.	CASSYRDRDGYTF	TGCGCCAGCAGCTACAGGGACAGGGATGGCTACACCTTC
TRBV30	.	TRBJ1-5	.	CAWSSVSGGQPQHF	TGTGCCTGGAGTAGTGTGTCGGGAGGCCAGCCCCAGCATTTT
TRBV3-1/TRBV3-2	.	TRBJ1-3	.	CASSQVHRAYSGNTIYF	TGTGCCAGCAGCCAGGTCCACAGGGCTTACTCTGGAAACACCATATATTTT
TRBV19	.	TRBJ1-2	once	CASSRDSRPGDGYTF	TGTGCCAGTAGTAGAGACAGCCGCCCGGGAGATGGCTACACCTTC
TRBV5-4	TRBD2	TRBJ2-3	.	CASRRPGLAGGDTQYF	TGTGCCAGCAGGAGGCCGGGACTAGCGGGAGGAGATACGCAGTATTTT
TRBV6-5	TRBD1	TRBJ1-1	.	CASSPGTGNTEAFF	TGTGCCAGCAGTCCCGGGACAGGGAACACTGAAGCTTTCTTT
TRBV6-1	.	TRBJ2-7	once	CASSELEYEQYF	TGTGCCAGCAGTGAACTTGAGTACGAGCAGTACTTC
TRBV19	.	TRBJ1-3	.	CASILGGQRNTIYF	TGTGCCAGTATCCTGGGGGGGCAGCGCAACACCATATATTTT
TRBV30	.	TRBJ1-2	.	CAWSSGLSGYTF	TGTGCCTGGAGTTCGGGACTATCAGGCTACACCTTC
TRBV2	.	TRBJ1-1	.	CASRRLAGGLTEAFF	TGTGCCAGCAGGAGGCTAGCGGGGGGGCTGACTGAAGCTTTCTTT
TRBV4-1	.	TRBJ1-2	.	CASSHEGAGYTF	TGCGCCAGCAGCCATGAGGGTGCGGGCTACACCTTC
TRBV9	TRBD2	TRBJ2-2	.	CASTSGGANTGELFF	TGTGCCAGCACTAGCGGGGGGGCGAACACCGGGGAGCTGTTTTTT
TRBV18	.	TRBJ2-5	.	CASSPRGETQYF	TGTGCCAGCTCACCCAGGGGAGAGACCCAGTACTTC
TRBV11-1	TRBD2	TRBJ2-1	.	CASSLRTSGRGEQFF	TGTGCCAGCAGCTTACGTACTAGCGGGAGGGGTGAGCAGTTCTTC
TRBV5-1	TRBD1	TRBJ2-7	.	CASSLGGTGTPYEQYF	TGCGCCAGCAGCTTGGGAGGGACAGGGACTCCCTACGAGCAGTACTTC
TRBV5-1	TRBD1	TRBJ1-6	.	CASSLLGVSTGVNSPLHF	TGCGCCAGCAGCTTGTTAGGAGTTTCGACAGGGGTTAATTCACCCCTCCACTTT
TRBV5-1	TRBD2	TRBJ2-5	.	CASSLRVLAGNQETQYF	TGCGCCAGCAGCCTAAGGGTACTAGCGGGAAACCAAGAGACCCAGTACTTC
TRBV7-9	.	TRBJ2-7	.	CASSLTAGYEQYF	TGTGCCAGCAGCTTAACGGCAGGTTACGAGCAGTACTTC
TRBV27	TRBD1	TRBJ1-5	.	CASSTLPLGQGYQPQHF	TGTGCCAGCAGCACACTTCCTCTAGGACAGGGTTATCAGCCCCAGCATTTT
TRBV21-1	.	TRBJ2-5	.	CARVRGRQETQYF	TGTGCCAGGGTTCGTGGCAGGCAAGAGACCCAGTACTTC
TRBV5-4	.	TRBJ1-5	.	CASSLAGGNQPQHF	TGTGCCAGCAGCTTGGCCGGAGGCAATCAGCCCCAGCATTTT
TRBV29-1	.	TRBJ2-3	.	CSGHTPLPTDTQYF	TGCAGCGGGCATACCCCGCTTCCCACAGATACGCAGTATTTT